Following are 14 T cell receptor beta chains from one sample sequenced in a study of blood T cell repertoires in COVID-19. The repertoire was sequenced with immunoSEQ multiplex PCR; TCRdb's copy has only in-frame clones and lacks some. This table has 150,000 to 200,000 clones, around 80% appearing once. The sequenced material came from peripheral blood. These receptors originate from an older woman with COVID-19, enrolled during active disease.

J is TRBJ2-7 and V is TRBV7-2, with TRBD2 matching over 7 bases. The CDR3 is 16 amino acids. Germline CDR1 and CDR2: SGHTA and FQGNSA. V gave up 1 base and J gave up 0 bases; unmatched junction bases: 6. In DNA, the CDR3 is TGTGCCAGCAGCTTAGTAGGCGGGGGTAGCTCCTACGAGCAGTACTTC. This encodes CASSLVGGGSSYEQYF.

This chain uses TRBV5-6 with TRBJ1-2; 7 nucleotides align to TRBD1. The V segment lost 0 bases and the J segment 7 bases; nucleotides outside the gene matches: 6. CDR1 is SGHDT, CDR2 YYEEEE, per germline. The CDR3 is made up of 14 amino acids. The CDR3 DNA is TGTGCCAGCAGCTTGGGCGCAGGGGGAGCTGGCTACACCTTC. It yields the protein CASSLGAGGAGYTF.

The V and J genes are TRBV28 and TRBJ1-6; weak D call: TRBD1 (6 bases). The CDR3 consists of 15 residues. V shed 5 bases and J shed 6 bases, with 14 bases lying between them. From germline, CDR1 is MDHEN and CDR2 SYDVKM. The CDR3 here is CASSPTGTTNSPLHF. The CDR3 DNA is TGTGCCAGCAGTCCAACCGGGACAACTAATTCACCCCTCCACTTT.

The CDR3 spells CASSGRDRGREQYF. The DNA for the CDR3 is TGTGCCAGCAGCGGTAGGGACAGGGGGCGCGAGCAGTACTTC. This chain links TRBV13 with TRBJ2-7; 12 bases agree with TRBD1. Germline V gene sequence: CDR1 PRHDT, CDR2 FYEKMQ (reference sequence). Unmatched junction bases numbered 5, after V lost 5 bases and J lost 6 bases. This CDR3 contains 14 residues.

The gene calls are TRBV30 and TRBJ2-1; 9 nucleotides agree with TRBD1. The junction had 4 bases not matched to a gene; V was cut back by 5 bases and J by 2 bases. Germline loops: CDR1 GTSNPN, CDR2 SVGIG (reference sequence). The CDR3 is made up of 14 amino acids. The CDR3 is CAWVRDRAYNEQFF. The CDR3 region has the DNA TGTGCCTGGGTCCGGGACAGGGCCTACAATGAGCAGTTCTTC.

This clone was seen a single time. V usage is TRBV6-1 and J usage is TRBJ1-2; 8 bases match TRBD1. This CDR3 has 16 amino acids. In germline, CDR1 is MNHNS, CDR2 SASEGT. V lost 2 bases to trimming and J lost 5 bases; unmatched junction nucleotides: 10. DNA of the CDR3: TGTGCCAGCAGTGAATCTCAGGGGGCGCCTTGGTATGGCTACACCTTC. Translation: CASSESQGAPWYGYTF.

This clone has a single count. The V and J genes are TRBV28 and TRBJ2-5; TRBD1 aligns across 8 bases. Losses at the gene ends were 5 bases for V and 3 bases for J; bases not matched to a gene: 11. The CDR3 is made up of 16 amino acids. Per the germline V gene, CDR1 is MDHEN and CDR2 is SYDVKM. For the CDR3, the DNA is TGTGCCAGCAGTCACCGATTTGGACAGGGCGAAGAGACCCAGTACTTC. Amino acids: CASSHRFGQGEETQYF.

J is TRBJ2-3 and V is TRBV9; possibly TRBD1 for D (5 bases). Germline CDR1 and CDR2: SGDLS and YYNGEE. Trimming cost V 0 bases and J 4 bases, with 18 bases left between them. The CDR3 is 17 residues long. The CDR3 DNA reads TGTGCCAGCAGCGTAGACCTTTCCGGTTGGGGCGCAGATACGCAGTATTTT. Protein: CASSVDLSGWGADTQYF.

The V gene is TRBV18, the J gene TRBJ1-2, with 7 bases lining up with TRBD1. Trimming at V came to 6 bases and at J to 4 bases, leaving 11 bases not matched to a gene. CDR3 size: 15 residues. Germline lookup yields CDR1 KGHSH and CDR2 LQKENI. The CDR3 loop reads CASSQSGGRSYGYTF. Here the CDR3 DNA reads TGTGCCAGCTCCCAGTCAGGGGGTAGAAGCTATGGCTACACCTTC.

The chain links TRBV2 to TRBJ2-5; 7 bases are a match to TRBD1. CDR1 is SNHLY and CDR2 is FYNNEI in the germline V gene. This CDR3 has 12 residues. Trimming removed 7 bases from V and 7 bases from J; junction bases left unmatched: 6. The CDR3 DNA reads as TGTGCCAGCACTCGACAGGGCGTGACCCAGTACTTC. The encoded protein is CASTRQGVTQYF.

CDR3 nucleotides: TGTGCCAGCAGCTCAAGGGTCGACCGGGGAGGACTCACAGATACGCAGTATTTT. Its translation: CASSSRVDRGGLTDTQYF. This chain links TRBV7-9 with TRBJ2-3; D may be TRBD2 (6 bases). Trimming left V 4 bases short and J 2 bases short, with 22 bases between. CDR1 and CDR2 (germline): SEHNR, FQNEAQ (reference sequence). The CDR3 has 18 amino acids. The full variable domain, its missing parts supplied by reference TRBV7-9 and TRBJ2-3, is DTGVSQNPRHKITKRGQNVTFRCDPISEHNRLYWYRQTLGQGPEFLTYFQNEAQLEKSRLLSDRFSAERPKGSFSTLEIQRTEQGDSAMYLCASSSRVDRGGLTDTQYFGPGTRLTVL.

The chain couples TRBV25-1 to TRBJ2-3; 8 nucleotides agree with TRBD1. CDR1 is MGHDK, CDR2 SYGVNS, per germline. CDR3 size: 14 residues. The junction had 2 bases not matched to a gene; V was cut back by 5 bases and J by 1 base. The CDR3 protein is CASSPGQGTDTQYF. The CDR3 coding sequence is TGTGCCAGCAGTCCGGGACAGGGCACAGATACGCAGTATTTT.

The chain employs TRBV5-1 and TRBJ1-1, with TRBD1 as a possible D gene (6 bases). The CDR3 extends over 16 amino acids. CDR1 SGHRS and CDR2 YFSETQ come from the germline V gene. Trimming cost V 5 bases and J 3 bases, with 20 bases left between them. The CDR3 DNA follows: TGCGCCAGCAGGGGAACAGGGCCAATGAAGGACACTGAAGCTTTCTTT. This translates into CASRGTGPMKDTEAFF. The variable domain in full, with the rest retrieved from reference TRBV5-1 and TRBJ1-1, is KAGVTQTPRYLIKTRGQQVTLSCSPISGHRSVSWYQQTPGQGLQFLFEYFSETQRNKGNFPGRFSGRQFSNSRSEMNVSTLELGDSALYLCASRGTGPMKDTEAFFGQGTRLTVV.

The V gene is TRBV18, the J gene TRBJ2-7, with D perhaps matching TRBD1 (6 bases). Per the germline V gene, CDR1 is KGHSH and CDR2 is LQKENI. Trimming took off 6 bases at V and 9 bases at J, with 18 bases between the two ends. The CDR3 has 13 residues. The CDR3 reads CASSQSRTEGQYF. The CDR3 DNA follows: TGTGCCAGCTCTCAATCCCGGACAGAAGGGCAGTACTTC.